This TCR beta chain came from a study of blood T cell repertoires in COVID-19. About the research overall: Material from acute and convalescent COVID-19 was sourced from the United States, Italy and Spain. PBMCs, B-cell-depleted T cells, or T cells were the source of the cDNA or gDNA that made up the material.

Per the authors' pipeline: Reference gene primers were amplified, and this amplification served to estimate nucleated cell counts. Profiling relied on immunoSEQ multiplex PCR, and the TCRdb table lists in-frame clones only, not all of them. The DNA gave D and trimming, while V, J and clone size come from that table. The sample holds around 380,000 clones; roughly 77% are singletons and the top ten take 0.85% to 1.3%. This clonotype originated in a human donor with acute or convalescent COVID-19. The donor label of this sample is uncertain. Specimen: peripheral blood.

CDR3 in amino acids: CASSPGVENQPQHF. For the CDR3, the DNA is TGTGCCAGCAGTCCCGGGGTGGAGAATCAGCCCCAGCATTTT. V usage is TRBV27 and J usage is TRBJ1-5; no clear D. CDR3 length equals 14 residues. Trimming took 5 bases from V and 4 from J, leaving 12 bases between them. CDR1 is MNHEY and CDR2 is SMNVEV in the germline V gene (reference sequence).